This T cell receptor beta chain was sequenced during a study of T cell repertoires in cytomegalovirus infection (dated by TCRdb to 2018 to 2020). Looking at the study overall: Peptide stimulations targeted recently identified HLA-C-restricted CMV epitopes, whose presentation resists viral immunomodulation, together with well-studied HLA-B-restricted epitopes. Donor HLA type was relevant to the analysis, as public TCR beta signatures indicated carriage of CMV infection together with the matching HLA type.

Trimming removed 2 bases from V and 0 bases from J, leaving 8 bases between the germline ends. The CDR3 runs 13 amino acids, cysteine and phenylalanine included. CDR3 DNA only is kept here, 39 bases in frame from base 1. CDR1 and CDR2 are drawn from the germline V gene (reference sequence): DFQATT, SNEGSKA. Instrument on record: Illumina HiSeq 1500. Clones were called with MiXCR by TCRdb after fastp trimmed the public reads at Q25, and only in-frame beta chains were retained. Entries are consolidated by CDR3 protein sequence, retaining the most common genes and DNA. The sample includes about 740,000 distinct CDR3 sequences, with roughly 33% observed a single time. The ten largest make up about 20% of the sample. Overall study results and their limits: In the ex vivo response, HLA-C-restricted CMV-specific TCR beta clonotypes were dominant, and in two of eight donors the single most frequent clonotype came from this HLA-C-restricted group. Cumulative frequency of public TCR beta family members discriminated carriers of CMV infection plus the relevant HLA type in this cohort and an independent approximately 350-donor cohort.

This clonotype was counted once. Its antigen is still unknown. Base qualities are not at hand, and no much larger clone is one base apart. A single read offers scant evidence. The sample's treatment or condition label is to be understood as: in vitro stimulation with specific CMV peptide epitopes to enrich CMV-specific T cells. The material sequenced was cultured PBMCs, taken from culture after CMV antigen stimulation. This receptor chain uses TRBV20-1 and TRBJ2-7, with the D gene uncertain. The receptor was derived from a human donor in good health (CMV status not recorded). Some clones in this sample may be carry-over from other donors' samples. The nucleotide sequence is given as TGCAGTGCTAGATTACGGAGCTCCTACGAGCAGTACTTC. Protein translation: CSARLRSSYEQYF.